Below are 32 T cell receptor beta chains sequenced from a single sample in a study of shared clonotypes between healthy human individuals. Sequenced by immunoSEQ multiplex PCR; TCRdb stores in-frame clones only, minus some. Counted here are some 2.3 million clones, approximately 95% occurring once; the ten biggest clones make up approximately 0.4%. The sequencing input was naive CD4+ T cells from PBMCs. Subset specified: CD45RA+ positively selected. These receptor sequences come from a man between 18 and 29 years old in good health. Some clones in this sample may be carry-over from other donors' samples.

Turning to this clone: The sample contains more than one DNA sequence encoding this CDR3. The chain recombines TRBV7-3 with TRBJ2-3; tentatively, D is TRBD2 (5 bases). CDR1 is SGHTA and CDR2 is FQGTGA in the germline V gene. V gave up 6 bases and J gave up 3 bases, with 10 bases separating them. This CDR3 has 13 residues. In DNA, the CDR3 is TGTGCCAGCAGTCCTACTAGTACAGATACGCAGTATTTT. It translates to CASSPTSTDTQYF.

This chain joins TRBV7-2 and TRBJ2-5, with D uncertain. The ends were cut back, 8 bases at V and 2 bases at J, with 9 bases in the middle. This CDR3 contains 12 residues. Germline CDR1 and CDR2: SGHTA and FQGNSA. CDR3 sequence: CASRISQETQYF. For the CDR3, the DNA is TGTGCCAGCCGGATTTCGCAAGAGACCCAGTACTTC.

The chain uses TRBV19 and TRBJ2-5; 9 positions agree with TRBD1. V shed 6 bases, J shed 5 bases, and the junction held 13 bases outside the gene matches. Looked up from germline, CDR1 is LNHDA and CDR2 is SQIVND (reference sequence). CDR3 size: 16 residues. The CDR3 nucleotides are TGTGCCAGTAGCCTCCGAACCGGACAGGGGCTGGAGACCCAGTACTTC. Translating it yields CASSLRTGQGLETQYF.

This chain links TRBV7-6 with TRBJ2-5, with 7 bases aligning to TRBD2. Germline V gene lookup returns CDR1 SGHVS and CDR2 FNYEAQ. The CDR3 runs 17 residues. The trim removed 5 bases at V and 5 bases at J, leaving 17 bases unmatched. CDR3 amino acids: CASSAPLREPPFETQYF. DNA of the CDR3: TGTGCCAGCAGCGCGCCCCTGCGGGAGCCTCCATTCGAGACCCAGTACTTC.

The CDR3 DNA reads TGTGCCAGCCAGGGGCCGCCTTCTCCTGGAAACACCATATATTTT. Translated, it gives CASQGPPSPGNTIYF. This chain links TRBV6-7 with TRBJ1-3, with D possibly being TRBD1 (6 bases). TRBV6-7 is treated as an ORF (open reading frame) with a function not yet certain. There are 15 residues in the CDR3. Trimming left V 8 bases short and J 2 bases short, with 16 bases between.

V gene TRBV15 combines with J gene TRBJ1-3; 7 bases are a match to TRBD1. The CDR3 runs to 15 residues. Germline values: CDR1 LNHNV, CDR2 YYDKDF (reference sequence). The J segment lost 4 bases and the V segment lost 2 bases, leaving 5 bases of the junction unmatched. For the CDR3, the DNA is TGTGCCACCAGCAGATACGGGACAGACGGAAACACCATATATTTT. Its translation: CATSRYGTDGNTIYF.

The chain couples TRBV4-2 to TRBJ1-3; D is possibly TRBD1 (5 bases). Trimming cost V 5 bases and J 0 bases, with 11 bases left between them. The CDR3 runs 15 residues. Looked up from germline, CDR1 is LGHNA and CDR2 is YNFKEQ. The CDR3, as DNA: TGTGCCAGCAGCTTCGCGGGGGACTCTGGAAACACCATATATTTT. This gives the protein CASSFAGDSGNTIYF.

V and J are TRBV6-5 and TRBJ2-3, with TRBD2 identical over 11 bases. This CDR3 comprises 15 residues. After removal of 4 bases from V and 3 bases from J, the junction contained 3 bases not matched to a gene. Germline values: CDR1 MNHEY, CDR2 SVGAGI. The CDR3 bases are TGTGCCAGCAGTTCCCCTAGCGGGAGGACAGATACGCAGTATTTT. Its translation is CASSSPSGRTDTQYF.

The chain carries TRBV5-6 and TRBJ1-4; D is uncertain. The germline V gene encodes CDR1 SGHDT and CDR2 YYEEEE. This CDR3 has 15 amino acids. The V end lost 3 bases, the J end lost 0 bases, and 9 bases lay between the germline ends. The CDR3 DNA sequence: TGTGCCAGCAGCTCCAAGGTCGCAACTAATGAAAAACTGTTTTTT. It encodes CASSSKVATNEKLFF. Full variable domain (outside the CDR3, taken from reference TRBV5-6 and TRBJ1-4): DAGVTQSPTHLIKTRGQQVTLRCSPKSGHDTVSWYQQALGQGPQFIFQYYEEEERQRGNFPDRFSGHQFPNYSSELNVNALLLGDSALYLCASSSKVATNEKLFFGSGTQLSVL.

Note on this clone: This CDR3 is also generated by other DNA sequences in the sample. V usage is TRBV5-1 and J usage is TRBJ2-1; TRBD2 matches 10 bases. V was pared by 2 bases and J by 6 bases, with 2 bases of the junction left unmatched. The germline V gene has CDR1 SGHRS and CDR2 YFSETQ. The CDR3 totals 14 residues. The CDR3 loop is CASSLIAGGNEQFF. CDR3 nucleotides: TGCGCCAGCAGCTTAATAGCGGGAGGCAATGAGCAGTTCTTC. Full variable domain (remainder filled in from reference TRBV5-1 and TRBJ2-1): KAGVTQTPRYLIKTRGQQVTLSCSPISGHRSVSWYQQTPGQGLQFLFEYFSETQRNKGNFPGRFSGRQFSNSRSEMNVSTLELGDSALYLCASSLIAGGNEQFFGPGTRLTVL.

The chain couples TRBV28 to TRBJ2-3; possible D gene TRBD2, 7 bases. The V gene's germline CDR1 is MDHEN and CDR2 SYDVKM. Trimming shortened V by 8 bases and J by 6 bases, and 24 bases separated the two germline ends. The CDR3 is 16 residues long. The CDR3 here is CASGPGGHFVVDTQYF. CDR3 nucleotide sequence: TGTGCCAGCGGGCCGGGGGGACACTTTGTGGTCGATACGCAGTATTTT. The full variable domain, rest sourced from reference TRBV28 and TRBJ2-3, is DVKVTQSSRYLVKRTGEKVFLECVQDMDHENMFWYRQDPGLGLRLIYFSYDVKMKEKGDIPEGYSVSREKKERFSLILESASTNQTSMYLCASGPGGHFVVDTQYFGPGTRLTVL.

This chain connects TRBV15 to TRBJ1-5; possible D gene TRBD1, 5 bases. V lost 1 base to trimming and J lost 7 bases, with 8 bases between them. The CDR3 is 13 amino acids. Germline V gene data show CDR1 as LNHNV and CDR2 as YYDKDF (reference sequence). CDR3 coding DNA: TGTGCCACCAGCAGAGCAGGGTGGCAGCCCCAGCATTTT. Its translation: CATSRAGWQPQHF.

About this clone: Other DNA variants within this sample encode the same CDR3. The V and J genes are TRBV7-2 and TRBJ1-5; weak D call: TRBD1 (5 bases). This CDR3 region has 16 residues. The germline V and J ends were trimmed by 1 base and 2 bases, with 12 bases remaining between them. From germline, CDR1 is SGHTA and CDR2 FQGNSA. The CDR3 nucleotides read TGTGCCAGCAGCTTAGAGGCCCCCAGGGGCAATCAGCCCCAGCATTTT. It translates to CASSLEAPRGNQPQHF. The variable domain in full, completed from reference TRBV7-2 and TRBJ1-5, reads GAGVSQSPSNKVTEKGKDVELRCDPISGHTALYWYRQSLGQGLEFLIYFQGNSAPDKSGLPSDRFSAERTGGSVSTLTIQRTQQEDSAVYLCASSLEAPRGNQPQHFGDGTRLSIL.

The chain is built from TRBV18 and TRBJ1-1; D remains unclear. Germline assignment: CDR1 KGHSH and CDR2 LQKENI. Trimming pared 3 bases from V and 7 bases from J, leaving 9 bases between. CDR3 length: 12 residues. The CDR3 bases are TGTGCCAGCTCACCCCAGGAGCGTGAAGCTTTCTTT. Protein sequence: CASSPQEREAFF.

The chain employs TRBV5-8 and TRBJ2-7; TRBD1 might be the D (6 bases). The CDR3 consists of 14 residues. Germline CDR1 is SGHTS and CDR2 is YDEGEE. Between the trimmed V and J ends, which lost 0 bases and 3 bases, there was a span of 10 bases. This CDR3 is CASSLGGPGYEQYF. CDR3 coding DNA: TGTGCCAGCAGCTTGGGGGGGCCAGGCTACGAGCAGTACTTC.

This chain uses TRBV27 with TRBJ2-7; TRBD2 might be the D (5 bases). Germline assignment: CDR1 MNHEY and CDR2 SMNVEV (reference sequence). Trimming took 5 bases from V and 3 from J, leaving 17 bases between them. The CDR3 extends over 15 amino acids. Here the CDR3 reads CASSRGRGLGYEQYF. CDR3 nucleotides: TGTGCCAGCAGTCGGGGTCGCGGCCTAGGCTACGAGCAGTACTTC.

The genes are TRBV7-9 and TRBJ2-1, with TRBD2 identical over 8 bases. The CDR3 covers 17 residues. J lost 9 bases, V lost 1 base, and 14 bases had no gene match. Per the germline V gene, CDR1 is SEHNR and CDR2 is FQNEAQ (reference sequence). The CDR3 sequence: CASSLGVGLAGVLEQFF. CDR3 nucleotides: TGTGCCAGCAGCTTAGGGGTGGGTCTAGCGGGCGTTCTTGAGCAGTTCTTC.

The rearrangement joins TRBV28 to TRBJ1-5, with D uncertain. CDR3 length equals 13 residues. V was pared by 7 bases and J by 6 bases, with 13 bases between. The germline V gene encodes CDR1 MDHEN and CDR2 SYDVKM. The CDR3 sequence is CASTFGVGQPQHF. The CDR3 DNA reads TGTGCCAGCACCTTTGGGGTGGGTCAGCCCCAGCATTTT.

V is TRBV28 and J is TRBJ2-7, with D possibly TRBD2 on 5 matching bases. Germline CDR1 is MDHEN and CDR2 is SYDVKM. CDR3 length: 11 amino acids. Trimming cost V 6 bases and J 8 bases, with 11 bases left between them. CDR3 protein: CASSDYEQQYF. Here the CDR3 DNA reads TGTGCCAGCAGCGACTACGAACAGCAGTACTTC.

The chain employs TRBV11-2 and TRBJ2-1, with 7 bases identical to TRBD1. The CDR3 loop spans 16 amino acids. V lost 5 bases, J lost 4 bases, and 11 bases stayed unmatched. CDR1 is SGHAT, CDR2 FQNNGV, per germline. The CDR3 loop is CASSESSGTAYNEQFF. The DNA for the CDR3 is TGTGCCAGCAGCGAATCCTCCGGGACAGCTTACAATGAGCAGTTCTTC.

The rearrangement joins TRBV28 to TRBJ2-6, with a weak D call TRBD1 (6 bases). There are 17 residues in the CDR3. Germline-derived CDR1 and CDR2 are MDHEN and SYDVKM. Deletions cut 7 bases from V and 0 bases from J, with 16 bases between. The CDR3 DNA sequence: TGTGCCAGCATGCTTCGAAGGGGGAACTCTGGGGCCAACGTCCTGACTTTC. Residues: CASMLRRGNSGANVLTF.

This rearrangement joins TRBV7-9 to TRBJ1-2; D is unresolved. The germline V gene encodes CDR1 SEHNR and CDR2 FQNEAQ (reference sequence). Trimming took 5 bases from V and 0 from J, leaving 13 bases between them. The CDR3 loop spans 15 amino acids. The CDR3 DNA reads TGTGCCAGCAGCCCCCGGCGGGGTTCTAACTATGGCTACACCTTC. Residues: CASSPRRGSNYGYTF. Complete variable domain (other parts from reference TRBV7-9 and TRBJ1-2): DTGVSQNPRHKITKRGQNVTFRCDPISEHNRLYWYRQTLGQGPEFLTYFQNEAQLEKSRLLSDRFSAERPKGSFSTLEIQRTEQGDSAMYLCASSPRRGSNYGYTFGSGTRLTVV.

As concerns this clone: Other nucleotide sequences in the sample specify the same CDR3. V is TRBV19 and J is TRBJ1-2; D call uncertain. The germline V gene has CDR1 LNHDA and CDR2 SQIVND (reference sequence). V gave up 2 bases and J gave up 3 bases, with 7 bases separating them. The CDR3 covers 13 residues. The CDR3 spells CASSITGDYGYTF. Written as DNA, the CDR3 is TGTGCCAGTAGTATAACCGGGGACTATGGCTACACCTTC.

This chain links TRBV27 with TRBJ1-2; 9 nucleotides align to TRBD1. CDR1 and CDR2 from the germline V gene are MNHEY and SMNVEV (reference sequence). This CDR3 comprises 14 residues. Germline trimming cut 6 bases from V and 5 bases from J; bases unmatched to any gene: 7. CDR3 bases: TGTGCCAGCAGCCGCAGGGGACAGGGATATGGCTACACCTTC. It is translated as CASSRRGQGYGYTF.

The rearrangement links TRBV5-1 to TRBJ1-2; D possibly corresponds to TRBD1 (5 bases). The CDR3 contains 16 residues. V was clipped by 0 bases and J by 0 bases, with 12 bases between them. The V gene's germline CDR1 is SGHRS and CDR2 YFSETQ. In DNA form, the CDR3 reads TGCGCCAGCAGCTTGGCCGCAGGGAGATCTAACTATGGCTACACCTTC. Translation: CASSLAAGRSNYGYTF.

The CDR3 DNA reads as TGTGCCAGCAGCGTAGCGGGGGCCTCTTACAATGACCTTTACGAGCAGTACTTC. Translated: CASSVAGASYNDLYEQYF. The chain employs TRBV9 and TRBJ2-7; tentatively, D is TRBD1 or TRBD2 (6 bases each). CDR3 size: 18 residues. The germline gives CDR1 SGDLS, CDR2 YYNGEE. Trimming left V 0 bases short and J 4 bases short, with 23 bases between. The full variable domain, with the rest looked up from reference TRBV9 and TRBJ2-7, is DSGVTQTPKHLITATGQRVTLRCSPRSGDLSVYWYQQSLDQGLQFLIQYYNGEERAKGNILERFSAQQFPDLHSELNLSSLELGDSALYFCASSVAGASYNDLYEQYFGPGTRLTVT.

The rearrangement links TRBV19 to TRBJ2-1; TRBD2 agrees at 10 bases. The CDR3 spans 16 residues. The germline V gene encodes CDR1 LNHDA and CDR2 SQIVND (reference sequence). V trimming: 2 bases; J trimming: 8 bases; junction bases outside the gene matches: 9. CDR3 coding DNA: TGTGCCAGTAGTATAATTGGGCTAGCGGGAGTCGATGAGCAGTTCTTC. Translated: CASSIIGLAGVDEQFF.

The genes are TRBV28 and TRBJ1-1, with unresolved D. This CDR3 has 15 residues. Germline V CDR1 and CDR2: MDHEN, SYDVKM. V was trimmed by 6 bases and J by 0 bases, leaving 14 bases between them. CDR3 loop: CASSRYGVMNTEAFF. CDR3 sequence (DNA): TGTGCCAGCAGCCGATACGGGGTCATGAACACTGAAGCTTTCTTT.

The rearrangement uses TRBV19 and TRBJ1-5; 12 bases agree with TRBD1. Looked up from germline, CDR1 is LNHDA and CDR2 is SQIVND (reference sequence). The trim removed 3 bases at V and 5 bases at J, leaving 2 bases unmatched. The CDR3 runs 15 residues. The CDR3 coding sequence is TGTGCCAGTAGTATGGGACAGGGGGCACATCAGCCCCAGCATTTT. Its protein product is CASSMGQGAHQPQHF.

The chain uses TRBV28 and TRBJ1-5; D might be TRBD1 (5 bases). Per germline, CDR1 MDHEN and CDR2 SYDVKM. V shed 8 bases and J shed 6 bases, with 17 bases lying between them. CDR3 length: 14 amino acids. The CDR3 region has the DNA TGTGCCAGCGGGACCTCAGGGTCACGTCAGCCCCAGCATTTT. This translates into CASGTSGSRQPQHF.

The chain employs TRBV9 and TRBJ2-1; 7 positions match TRBD2. CDR1 is SGDLS, CDR2 YYNGEE, per germline. V gave up 4 bases and J gave up 3 bases; unmatched junction bases: 7. The CDR3 extends over 15 amino acids. This chain's CDR3 is CASSIAGTNYNEQFF. The CDR3 DNA sequence: TGTGCCAGCAGCATAGCCGGGACTAACTACAATGAGCAGTTCTTC.

The V call is TRBV28, the J call TRBJ2-3; D remains ambiguous. This CDR3 region has 12 residues. Germline values: CDR1 MDHEN, CDR2 SYDVKM. Trimming took off 7 bases at V and 1 base at J, with 6 bases between the two ends. The CDR3 nucleotides are TGTGCCAGCAAGGCCCGCACAGATACGCAGTATTTT. Residues: CASKARTDTQYF.